The next 17 T cell receptor beta chains were all read from a single sample in a study of T cell repertoires in cytomegalovirus infection. TCRdb redid the calling of the reads with MiXCR, one entry per CDR3 protein. The table has more than 140,000 distinct CDR3 sequences, 6.5% seen once. The material sequenced was PBMCs. All receptors come from a human donor in good health (CMV status not recorded). Some clones in this sample may be carry-over from other donors' samples.

The table lists this clonotype with many counts. The V gene is TRBV23-1, the J gene TRBJ1-5; tentatively, D is TRBD1 (5 bases). TRBV23-1 is labeled an ORF, and its function is uncertain. V was trimmed by 0 bases and J by 0 bases, leaving 9 bases between them. The CDR3 totals 16 residues. CDR3 sequence: CASSQSVQDSNQPQHF. CDR3 in DNA: TGCGCCAGCAGTCAATCGGTACAGGATAGCAATCAGCCCCAGCATTTT.

The sample holds many counts of this clonotype. The rearrangement uses TRBV7-2 and TRBJ2-1, with 7 bases matching TRBD1. Germline V gives CDR1 SGHTA, CDR2 FQGNSA. CDR3 length: 17 amino acids. V trimming: 5 bases; J trimming: 4 bases; junction bases outside the gene matches: 14. CDR3 protein: CASSPQSGTAVYNEQFF. The CDR3 coding sequence is TGTGCCAGCAGCCCCCAATCCGGGACAGCCGTTTACAATGAGCAGTTCTTC.

This clonotype was counted many times. The V call is TRBV7-2, the J call TRBJ1-3; no clear D gene. Germline-derived CDR1 and CDR2 are SGHTA and FQGNSA. Trimming stripped 1 base from V and 1 base from J, with 8 bases between. This CDR3 comprises 15 residues. For the CDR3, the DNA is TGTGCCAGCAGCTTAGACGGTTTTTCTGGAAACACCATATATTTT. Its translation: CASSLDGFSGNTIYF.

This clonotype was counted at least ten times. DNA for the CDR3: TGTGCCAGCAGTGGACAGGGTTATTATGGCTACACCTTC. Protein: CASSGQGYYGYTF. This rearrangement joins TRBV12-3 or TRBV12-4 to TRBJ1-2; 8 bases are shared with TRBD1. The CDR3 extends over 13 amino acids. Trimming removed 5 bases from V and 5 bases from J; junction bases left unmatched: 4.

This clonotype has ten or more counts. The V and J genes are TRBV11-2 and TRBJ2-7; D might be TRBD2 (6 bases). The germline V and J ends were trimmed by 2 bases and 2 bases, with 13 bases remaining between them. CDR1 and CDR2 from the germline V gene are SGHAT and FQNNGV. CDR3 length equals 15 residues. CDR3 sequence reads: CASSLRGGETYEQYF. For the CDR3, the DNA is TGTGCCAGCAGCTTAAGGGGCGGGGAGACCTACGAGCAGTACTTC.

Many counts were recorded for this clonotype. Here the CDR3 reads CASSLRHEQFF. CDR3 DNA: TGTGCCAGCAGTTTAAGGCATGAGCAGTTCTTC. This chain uses TRBV27 with TRBJ2-1; unclear D gene. The CDR3 is made up of 11 amino acids. Trimming cost V 2 bases and J 8 bases, with 4 bases left between them. CDR1 and CDR2 from the germline V gene are MNHEY and SMNVEV (reference sequence).

Remarks on this clonotype: A read error may be the cause here, since a much bigger clone is one base away. The rearrangement links TRBV12-3 or TRBV12-4 to TRBJ2-3, with 7 bases identical to TRBD2. The V segment lost 6 bases and the J segment 4 bases; nucleotides outside the gene matches: 22. The CDR3 spans 19 residues. The CDR3 loop reads CASSPTPFGIGRAADTQYF. Here the CDR3 DNA reads TGTGCCAGCAGCCCAACGCCCTTTGGGATAGGGAGGGCCGCAGATACGCAGTATTTT.

The genes are TRBV9 and TRBJ2-5, with 7 bases matching TRBD2. In germline, CDR1 is SGDLS, CDR2 YYNGEE. V lost 0 bases and J lost 5; bases outside the gene matches: 7. The CDR3 consists of 15 residues. The CDR3 nucleotides read TGTGCCAGCAGCGTAGAGGGGAGGGATCGGGAGACCCAGTACTTC. It codes for CASSVEGRDRETQYF.

At least ten counts were recorded for this clonotype. The V and J genes are TRBV7-2 and TRBJ2-7; D is possibly TRBD2 (5 bases). CDR3 length: 14 residues. Germline lookup yields CDR1 SGHTA and CDR2 FQGNSA. V gave up 1 base and J gave up 4 bases, with 11 bases separating them. This CDR3 is CASSLEPSRYEQYF. The DNA of the CDR3 is TGTGCCAGCAGCTTAGAGCCTAGCAGGTACGAGCAGTACTTC.

This clonotype showed up just a few times. CDR3: CSVADTNSNQPQHF. CDR3 sequence (DNA): TGCAGCGTTGCAGACACGAATAGCAATCAGCCCCAGCATTTT. The V gene is TRBV29-1, the J gene TRBJ1-5; D unresolved. Germline values: CDR1 SQVTM, CDR2 ANQGSEA. CDR3 length equals 14 residues. V shed 4 bases and J shed 0 bases, with 10 bases lying between them.

Many counts were recorded for this clonotype. The gene calls are TRBV7-2 and TRBJ2-1; maybe TRBD2 (7 bases). CDR3 length equals 15 residues. V lost 5 bases to trimming and J lost 4 bases, with 15 bases between them. Germline V gene data show CDR1 as SGHTA and CDR2 as FQGNSA. Written as DNA, the CDR3 is TGTGCCAGCAGCCCAGAGGGGGGGGCTTACAATGAGCAGTTCTTC. This sequence encodes CASSPEGGAYNEQFF. Together with reference TRBV7-2 and TRBJ2-1, the CDR3 gives the full variable domain: GAGVSQSPSNKVTEKGKDVELRCDPISGHTALYWYRQSLGQGLEFLIYFQGNSAPDKSGLPSDRFSAERTGGSVSTLTIQRTQQEDSAVYLCASSPEGGAYNEQFFGPGTRLTVL.

This clonotype was seen repeatedly, ten times or more. The chain links TRBV2 to TRBJ2-5; TRBD2 agrees at 8 bases. The CDR3 has 15 amino acids. V lost 5 bases and J lost 4; bases outside the gene matches: 9. Germline V gene lookup returns CDR1 SNHLY and CDR2 FYNNEI. The CDR3: CASSLILAVGETQYF. As DNA, the CDR3 is TGTGCCAGCAGTCTTATACTAGCGGTCGGAGAGACCCAGTACTTC.

This clonotype was seen a few times. J is TRBJ2-5 and V is TRBV28, with D perhaps matching TRBD1 (6 bases). Trimming took off 6 bases at V and 0 bases at J, with 11 bases between the two ends. CDR1 is MDHEN, CDR2 SYDVKM, per germline. This CDR3 has 14 amino acids. The CDR3 bases are TGTGCCAGCAGCAATAGGGGGTACCAAGAGACCCAGTACTTC. It yields the protein CASSNRGYQETQYF.

The rearrangement links TRBV19 to TRBJ2-1; 8 bases line up with TRBD2. The V and J ends lost 8 bases and 2 bases, in that order; junction bases with no gene match: 2. CDR3 length: 13 amino acids. The V gene's germline CDR1 is LNHDA and CDR2 SQIVND (reference sequence). CDR3 region: CASSAGAYNEQFF. As DNA, the CDR3 is TGTGCCAGTTCAGCGGGAGCCTACAATGAGCAGTTCTTC.

The J gene is TRBJ1-6, the V gene TRBV11-3; D is unresolved. In germline, CDR1 is SGHNT, CDR2 YENEEA. V was shortened by 5 bases and J by 8 bases, with 10 bases between the two germline ends. The CDR3 has 13 residues. CDR3 DNA: TGTGCCAGCAGCAGGGCTTCGGATTCACCCCTCCACTTT. Translating gives CASSRASDSPLHF.

This clonotype has more than one count but fewer than ten. The chain employs TRBV2 and TRBJ1-4; D is possibly TRBD1 (5 bases). The CDR3 is 15 amino acids. In germline, CDR1 is SNHLY, CDR2 FYNNEI. Deletions cut 7 bases from V and 16 bases from J, with 28 bases between. For the CDR3, the DNA is TGTGCCAGCACAGTAGAGCAGGGCCGCCCTGGAACCGAGTTTTTT. As protein: CASTVEQGRPGTEFF.

The chain has TRBV15 and TRBJ1-1; the D gene is possibly TRBD1 (6 bases). Germline V gives CDR1 LNHNV, CDR2 YYDKDF (reference sequence). The CDR3 has 13 amino acids. The V and J ends lost 1 base and 4 bases respectively, with 7 bases between them. The CDR3 is CATSRAGATEAFF. CDR3 bases: TGTGCCACCAGCAGAGCAGGGGCCACTGAAGCTTTCTTT.